These 14 T cell receptor beta chains were all obtained from the same sample, sequenced in a study of cytomegalovirus exposure and HLA in healthy donors listed by TCRdb under 2017. The library was built by means of the immunoSEQ multiplex PCR assay. A mixture of 60 forward primers for TCR Vbeta segments and 13 reverse primers for TCR Jbeta segments was used in the multiplex PCR. Entries here come from immuneACCESS through TCRdb and include only in-frame sequences with V and J called. Some clones fail to appear in such tables; in the studies checked, an unresolved V gene covers under half of the shortfall, and the cause of the remainder is unknown. This sample has approximately 130,000 clones in its table, and under 10% of those were observed once. The ten largest clones add up to roughly 7% of the sample. Material for sequencing was PBMCs. All receptors come from a woman in her thirties or forties in good health and CMV-seropositive.

This clone was seen a handful of times. This specimen includes other DNA sequences encoding the same CDR3. V gene TRBV11-2 combines with J gene TRBJ2-3; D is unresolved. The CDR3 is 11 residues long. V was pared by 4 bases and J by 5 bases, with 4 bases between. The germline V gene has CDR1 SGHAT and CDR2 FQNNGV. In nucleotides, the CDR3 is TGTGCCAGCAGCTCTCGAGATACGCAGTATTTT. Its protein is CASSSRDTQYF.

The rearrangement links TRBV14 to TRBJ1-2; TRBD1 is a possible D gene (5 bases). Per the germline V gene, CDR1 is SGHDN and CDR2 is FVKESK. Deletions cut 1 base from V and 2 bases from J, with 14 bases between. The CDR3 extends over 16 amino acids. The CDR3: CASSQGAGVRNYGYTF. DNA of the CDR3: TGTGCCAGCAGCCAAGGGGCGGGGGTCAGGAACTATGGCTACACCTTC.

Only a few counts were recorded for this clone. This chain links TRBV9 with TRBJ1-6; unclear D gene. This CDR3 has 15 amino acids. Germline V gene lookup returns CDR1 SGDLS and CDR2 YYNGEE. V gave up 3 bases and J gave up 4 bases, with 11 bases separating them. As DNA, the CDR3 is TGTGCCAGCAGCGCATCGGGTAATTATAATTCACCCCTCCACTTT. This codes for CASSASGNYNSPLHF.

V usage is TRBV10-2 and J usage is TRBJ2-7; unclear D gene. This CDR3 has 13 residues. The germline V and J ends were trimmed by 2 bases and 0 bases, with 5 bases remaining between them. Germline assignment: CDR1 WSHSY and CDR2 SAAADI. The CDR3 region is CASSETVSYEQYF. The CDR3 bases are TGCGCCAGCAGTGAGACAGTCTCCTACGAGCAGTACTTC.

V and J are TRBV2 and TRBJ2-7; a possible D gene is TRBD2 (5 bases). Looked up from germline, CDR1 is SNHLY and CDR2 is FYNNEI. There are 17 residues in the CDR3. With 1 base removed from V and 4 bases from J, the gap between germline ends came to 20 bases. CDR3 nucleotides: TGTGCCAGCAGTGAAGGGATGGTGGGCAACGGACTTTACGAGCAGTACTTC. It specifies CASSEGMVGNGLYEQYF.

The chain links TRBV5-6 to TRBJ1-3, with a tentative D call TRBD1 (5 bases). V lost 5 bases, J lost 8 bases, and 20 bases lay in between. The CDR3 length is 15 residues. From germline, CDR1 is SGHDT and CDR2 YYEEEE. CDR3 region: CASRGGGPSGHTIYF. For the CDR3, the DNA is TGTGCCAGCAGGGGCGGGGGTCCGTCCGGGCACACCATATATTTT. The full variable domain, rest sourced from reference TRBV5-6 and TRBJ1-3, is DAGVTQSPTHLIKTRGQQVTLRCSPKSGHDTVSWYQQALGQGPQFIFQYYEEEERQRGNFPDRFSGHQFPNYSSELNVNALLLGDSALYLCASRGGGPSGHTIYFGEGSWLTVV.

The chain has TRBV6-5 and TRBJ1-6, with a tentative D call TRBD1 (6 bases). The V and J ends lost 6 bases and 10 bases respectively, with 16 bases between them. The CDR3 is 14 amino acids. Germline assignment: CDR1 MNHEY and CDR2 SVGAGI. For the CDR3, the DNA is TGTGCCAGCAGGGGGGGGGCGCAAGGCTCACCCCTCCACTTT. The encoded protein is CASRGGAQGSPLHF.

The CDR3 DNA reads TGTGCCAGCAGCATTACTAGCGGGGGTAGCACCGGGGAGCTGTTTTTT. Translation: CASSITSGGSTGELFF. The rearrangement joins TRBV5-4 to TRBJ2-2; 11 bases are shared with TRBD2. CDR1 is SGHNT and CDR2 is YYREEE in the germline V gene (reference sequence). This CDR3 spans 16 amino acids. Germline trimming cut 4 bases from V and 4 bases from J; bases unmatched to any gene: 6.

This clone was detected a few times. V gene TRBV5-1 combines with J gene TRBJ1-2; TRBD1 aligns across 7 bases. CDR1 is SGHRS and CDR2 is YFSETQ in the germline V gene. The CDR3 covers 14 residues. The V segment lost 6 bases and the J segment 3 bases; nucleotides outside the gene matches: 8. The CDR3 sequence: CASTREGADYGYTF. CDR3 DNA: TGCGCCAGCACCCGAGAGGGGGCCGACTATGGCTACACCTTC.

In this sample, this clone turned up a few times. This rearrangement joins TRBV19 to TRBJ1-2, with D maybe TRBD1 (6 bases). The V end lost 3 bases, the J end lost 4 bases, and 21 bases lay between the germline ends. There are 17 residues in the CDR3. CDR1 and CDR2 (germline): LNHDA, SQIVND (reference sequence). In DNA, the CDR3 is TGTGCCAGTAGTATTGGAACCGGACAGCTGTTAACCTATGGCTACACCTTC. Protein product: CASSIGTGQLLTYGYTF. Supplemented by reference TRBV19 and TRBJ1-2, the full variable domain reads DGGITQSPKYLFRKEGQNVTLSCEQNLNHDAMYWYRQDPGQGLRLIYYSQIVNDFQKGDIAEGYSVSREKKESFPLTVTSAQKNPTAFYLCASSIGTGQLLTYGYTFGSGTRLTVV.

This clone was seen a handful of times. The V gene is TRBV10-2, the J gene TRBJ1-6; TRBD1 aligns across 11 bases. Germline V lookup: CDR1 WSHSY, CDR2 SAAADI. CDR3 length equals 15 residues. After removal of 4 bases from V and 10 bases from J, the junction contained 6 bases not matched to a gene. CDR3 nucleotide sequence: TGCGCCAGCAGTGGTCGGACAGGGGGCCAATCACCCCTCCACTTT. Its protein product is CASSGRTGGQSPLHF.

This clone has only a few counts. This rearrangement joins TRBV29-1 to TRBJ2-7; possibly TRBD1 for D (6 bases). With 4 bases removed from V and 2 bases from J, the gap between germline ends came to 9 bases. CDR1 is SQVTM, CDR2 ANQGSEA, per germline. CDR3 length: 12 residues. CDR3 bases: TGCAGCGTTGGGACAGTCCCCTACGAGCAGTACTTC. Its translation is CSVGTVPYEQYF.

This clone has more than one count but fewer than ten. The chain employs TRBV6-6 and TRBJ2-3; tentatively, D is TRBD2 (6 bases). CDR1 and CDR2 from the germline V gene are MNHNY and SVGAGI (reference sequence). This CDR3 is built from 14 residues. V gave up 5 bases and J gave up 4 bases, with 13 bases separating them. The chain's CDR3 is CASSKGLSSDTQYF. The CDR3 DNA reads TGTGCCAGCAGTAAGGGACTTAGCTCAGATACGCAGTATTTT.

This clone was seen more than once but under ten times. The sample holds other DNA sequences that translate to the same CDR3. The rearrangement joins TRBV7-9 to TRBJ1-4; D might be TRBD1 (5 bases). The V end was cut by 1 base, the J end by 7 bases, with 7 bases between. Germline lookup yields CDR1 SEHNR and CDR2 FQNEAQ (reference sequence). This CDR3 is 13 amino acids long. The chain's CDR3 is CASSLGQGEKLFF. The CDR3 bases are TGTGCCAGCAGCTTAGGGCAGGGTGAAAAACTGTTTTTT.